The source of this T cell receptor beta chain is a study of shared clonotypes between healthy human individuals. Turning to the study itself: Three plates were used per donor for CD4 naive, three for CD4 memory, two for CD8 naive and one for CD8 memory.

DNA at 200 ng, 25,000 to 30,000 T cell genomes, went into sorted-subset replicate PCRs. The method was immunoSEQ multiplex PCR; TCRdb's version includes in-frame clones alone and lacks a portion of them. The table lists about 190,000 clones, 66% of them singletons, with about 9.4% in the top ten. Healthy and HIV-negative, the adult donors had no recent acute infections or vaccinations. The V gene's germline CDR1 is MNHEY and CDR2 SMNVEV (reference sequence). This CDR3 is built from 14 residues. Trimming stripped 6 bases from V and 4 bases from J, with 14 bases between. Study-level findings and limits: Measured sharing among donors was expected to vary with sequencing depth.

A word on this clone: No antigen is known for it.

The source is a man aged 25 to 45 in good health. The V and J genes are TRBV27 and TRBJ2-3, with a weak D call TRBD2 (6 bases). The material sequenced was memory CD4+ T cells sorted from blood. Subset given: CD45RA-negative fraction. Here the CDR3 reads CASREFASADTQYF. The CDR3 coding sequence is TGTGCCAGCAGGGAATTCGCTAGCGCAGATACGCAGTATTTT.